The present TCR beta chain was sequenced within a study of regulatory T cells in long-lasting Graves disease. This clonotype was counted ten times or more. Time point denoted: newly diagnosed GD, antithyroid drugs for less than 3 months. RNA extracted from PBMCs served as the sequencing template. CDR3 length: 17 amino acids. The germline V gene encodes CDR1 SNHLY and CDR2 FYNNEI. The V gene end was trimmed by 6 bases and the J gene end by 1 base; junction bases not matched to a gene: 14. Libraries of TCR beta came from iRepertoire HTBI primers plus Arm-PCR of CDR3 regions. TCRdb redid the calling of the multiplex PCR reads with MiXCR, one entry per CDR3 protein. This sample has around 400,000 distinct CDR3 sequences, with roughly 15% found just once.

The chain employs TRBV2 and TRBJ1-1; TRBD1 agrees at 7 bases. Source: peripheral blood mononuclear cells (PBMCs), taken at new diagnosis, from a patient treated with antithyroid drugs. The sequence was collected from a female donor with Graves disease. CDR3 amino acids: CASRGPTTRDRNTEAFF. CDR3 bases: TGTGCCAGCAGGGGCCCAACTACCCGGGACAGGAACACTGAAGCTTTCTTT.